This entry features one T cell receptor beta chain sequence. Its cognate antigen is unknown. Each TRB amplification used about 250-550 ng of genomic DNA from blood. The CDR3 sequence is 14 residues long. Trimming shortened V by 6 bases and J by 5 bases, and 16 bases separated the two germline ends. CDR1 is KGHSH, CDR2 LQKENI, per germline. TRB rearrangements were amplified by multiplex PCR with BIOMED2 TRB-A/B primers. TCRdb analysed the multiplex PCR reads with MiXCR anew, one entry per CDR3 protein. The repertoire consists of 20,000 to 25,000 distinct CDR3 sequences, with about 30% occurring once and the leading ten covering 2.1%. The source of the sample is a study of T and B cells in COVID-19 patients. As for the study in general: Critical illness requiring mechanical ventilation or extracorporeal membrane oxygenation affected about 60% of the 20 active-infection patients. Comorbidities linked to unfavorable COVID-19 outcome were present in about 90% of the 20 active-infection patients. Study results and caveats: Patients with COVID-19 reportedly showed strongly skewed T cell receptor beta variable and joining gene usage.

Sequencing was done on a sample of blood. The V call is TRBV18, the J call TRBJ2-5, with a weak D call TRBD2 (6 bases). The sequence was obtained from a human donor who had recovered from COVID-19. The CDR3 spells CASSGGIVAETQYF. As DNA, the CDR3 is TGTGCCAGCTCTGGAGGGATCGTGGCGGAGACCCAGTACTTC.